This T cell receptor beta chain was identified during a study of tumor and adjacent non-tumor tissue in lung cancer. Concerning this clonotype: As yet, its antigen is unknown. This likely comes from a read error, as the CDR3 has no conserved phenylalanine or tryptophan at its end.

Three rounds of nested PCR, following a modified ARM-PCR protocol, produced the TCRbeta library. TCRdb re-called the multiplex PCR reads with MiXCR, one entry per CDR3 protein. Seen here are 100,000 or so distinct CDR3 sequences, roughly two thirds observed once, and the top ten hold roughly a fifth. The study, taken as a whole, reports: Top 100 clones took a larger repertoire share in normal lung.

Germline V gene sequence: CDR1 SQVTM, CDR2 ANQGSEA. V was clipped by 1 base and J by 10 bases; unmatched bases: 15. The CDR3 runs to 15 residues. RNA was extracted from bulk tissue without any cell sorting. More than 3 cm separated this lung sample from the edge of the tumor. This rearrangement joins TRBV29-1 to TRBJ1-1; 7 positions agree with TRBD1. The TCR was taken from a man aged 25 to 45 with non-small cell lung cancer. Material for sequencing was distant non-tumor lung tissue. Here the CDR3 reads CSVEVSTGVRGTAFL. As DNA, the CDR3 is TGCAGCGTTGAAGTATCTACCGGGGTCAGGGGGACAGCTTTCCTT.